A selection of T cell receptor beta chains follows, all from one sample in a study of OX40 agonist ivuxolimab in advanced cancers. Profiled with immunoSEQ multiplex PCR; TCRdb holds only in-frame clones, not every one. The sample has about 80,000 clones; 85% to 95% are singletons. Here the sequenced sample was CD4+ or CD8+ T cells sorted from blood, taken in a trial of the OX40 agonist ivuxolimab. The receptors originated from an adult with an advanced solid tumor such as melanoma, head and neck, liver or kidney cancer. CDR3s include the opening cysteine and the closing phenylalanine or tryptophan. D genes are given only for firm matches. Not all rows give a size; the values are once, few, many and, for expanded clones, a class.

j_gene: TRBJ1-6; abundance: once; d_gene: NA; v_gene: TRBV28; len: 12; CDR3aa: CASRYGSSPLHF; CDR3nt: TGTGCCAGCAGGTATGGTTCTTCACCCCTCCACTTT
j_gene: TRBJ1-2; abundance: NA; d_gene: TRBD1; v_gene: TRBV5-1; len: 15; CDR3aa: CASHLGQGADYGYTF; CDR3nt: TGCGCCAGCCACTTGGGACAGGGGGCGGACTATGGCTACACCTTC
j_gene: TRBJ2-2; abundance: NA; d_gene: NA; v_gene: TRBV28; len: 12; CDR3aa: CASSFFTGELFF; CDR3nt: TGTGCCAGCAGTTTTTTCACCGGGGAGCTGTTTTTT
j_gene: TRBJ2-3; abundance: once; d_gene: NA; v_gene: TRBV29-1; len: 14; CDR3aa: CSALGARSTDTQYF; CDR3nt: TGCAGCGCCCTCGGCGCACGAAGCACAGATACGCAGTATTTT
j_gene: TRBJ1-4; abundance: NA; d_gene: TRBD1; v_gene: TRBV19; len: 18; CDR3aa: CASSITGQRKATNEKLFF; CDR3nt: TGTGCCAGTAGTATAACGGGACAGCGAAAGGCAACTAATGAAAAACTGTTTTTT
j_gene: TRBJ1-5; abundance: NA; d_gene: NA; v_gene: TRBV10-3; len: 15; CDR3aa: CAISESGQGNQPQHF; CDR3nt: TGTGCCATCAGTGAGTCGGGGCAGGGCAATCAGCCCCAGCATTTT
j_gene: TRBJ2-3; abundance: NA; d_gene: NA; v_gene: TRBV7-2; len: 14; CDR3aa: CASSPDPGTDTQYF; CDR3nt: TGTGCCAGCAGCCCGGATCCGGGCACAGATACGCAGTATTTT
j_gene: TRBJ2-5; abundance: NA; d_gene: NA; v_gene: TRBV18; len: 15; CDR3aa: CASSPPSDSWETQYF; CDR3nt: TGTGCCAGCTCACCCCCAAGCGACAGTTGGGAGACCCAGTACTTC
j_gene: TRBJ1-1; abundance: once; d_gene: NA; v_gene: TRBV28; len: 13; CDR3aa: CASSSPGDTEAFF; CDR3nt: TGTGCCAGCAGTTCACCGGGGGACACTGAAGCTTTCTTT
j_gene: TRBJ2-3; abundance: NA; d_gene: NA; v_gene: TRBV5-8; len: 14; CDR3aa: CASSLAGDTDTQYF; CDR3nt: TGTGCCAGCAGCTTGGCAGGGGATACAGATACGCAGTATTTT
j_gene: TRBJ2-5; abundance: NA; d_gene: TRBD1; v_gene: TRBV19; len: 12; CDR3aa: CASRGQGETQYF; CDR3nt: TGTGCCAGTAGAGGACAGGGGGAGACCCAGTACTTC
j_gene: TRBJ2-3; abundance: NA; d_gene: NA; v_gene: TRBV5-1; len: 14; CDR3aa: CASSLSGETDTQYF; CDR3nt: TGCGCCAGCAGCTTGTCCGGGGAGACAGATACGCAGTATTTT
j_gene: TRBJ2-5; abundance: NA; d_gene: TRBD2; v_gene: TRBV5-4; len: 15; CDR3aa: CASSKSGGVLETQYF; CDR3nt: TGTGCCAGCAGCAAGAGCGGGGGGGTATTAGAGACCCAGTACTTC
j_gene: TRBJ2-7; abundance: NA; d_gene: NA; v_gene: TRBV7-2; len: 17; CDR3aa: CASSLVSGGPDAYEQYF; CDR3nt: TGTGCCAGCAGCTTAGTTTCCGGCGGACCCGACGCCTACGAGCAGTACTTC
j_gene: TRBJ2-7; abundance: NA; d_gene: NA; v_gene: TRBV18; len: 14; CDR3aa: CASSPLGLGYEQYF; CDR3nt: TGTGCCAGCTCACCTCTGGGGCTAGGCTACGAGCAGTACTTC
j_gene: TRBJ2-5; abundance: NA; d_gene: NA; v_gene: TRBV5-1; len: 13; CDR3aa: CASTRGHGETQYF; CDR3nt: TGCGCCAGCACTCGGGGGCACGGCGAGACCCAGTACTTC
j_gene: TRBJ2-2; abundance: NA; d_gene: NA; v_gene: TRBV29-1; len: 11; CDR3aa: CSVTNTGELFF; CDR3nt: TGCAGCGTTACGAACACCGGGGAGCTGTTTTTT
j_gene: TRBJ2-5; abundance: NA; d_gene: TRBD2; v_gene: TRBV7-7; len: 14; CDR3aa: CASSSGLAFETQYF; CDR3nt: TGTGCCAGCAGCTCCGGACTAGCCTTTGAGACCCAGTACTTC
j_gene: TRBJ2-1; abundance: NA; d_gene: NA; v_gene: TRBV6-1; len: 14; CDR3aa: CASLSGDSYNEQFF; CDR3nt: TGTGCCAGCCTATCGGGGGACTCCTACAATGAGCAGTTCTTC
j_gene: TRBJ2-3; abundance: NA; d_gene: TRBD2; v_gene: TRBV4-3; len: 16; CDR3aa: CASSPSPTSGSDTQYF; CDR3nt: TGCGCCAGCAGCCCTTCACCGACTAGCGGGAGTGATACGCAGTATTTT
j_gene: TRBJ1-1; abundance: NA; d_gene: TRBD1; v_gene: TRBV5-1; len: 14; CDR3aa: CASSTDRGNTEAFF; CDR3nt: TGCGCCAGCAGCACCGACAGGGGGAACACTGAAGCTTTCTTT
j_gene: TRBJ2-5; abundance: NA; d_gene: NA; v_gene: TRBV27; len: 16; CDR3aa: CASSLSGRSRQETQYF; CDR3nt: TGTGCCAGCAGTTTATCGGGAAGGTCCCGGCAAGAGACCCAGTACTTC
j_gene: TRBJ1-5; abundance: NA; d_gene: NA; v_gene: TRBV5-8; len: 16; CDR3aa: CASSFQTGKGNQPQHF; CDR3nt: TGTGCCAGCAGCTTTCAAACAGGGAAGGGCAATCAGCCCCAGCATTTT
j_gene: TRBJ2-3; abundance: NA; d_gene: NA; v_gene: TRBV18; len: 14; CDR3aa: CASSPGTRTDTQYF; CDR3nt: TGTGCCAGCTCACCCGGCACCCGCACAGATACGCAGTATTTT
j_gene: TRBJ1-1; abundance: few; d_gene: NA; v_gene: TRBV29-1; len: 12; CDR3aa: CSVHQGNTEAFF; CDR3nt: TGCAGCGTCCATCAGGGAAACACTGAAGCTTTCTTT
j_gene: TRBJ1-6; abundance: NA; d_gene: NA; v_gene: TRBV6-1; len: 13; CDR3aa: CASKETDNSPLHF; CDR3nt: TGTGCCAGCAAAGAGACAGACAATTCACCCCTCCACTTT
j_gene: TRBJ1-5; abundance: NA; d_gene: NA; v_gene: TRBV30; len: 14; CDR3aa: CAWSLGLGNQPQHF; CDR3nt: TGTGCCTGGAGTTTGGGGCTGGGGAATCAGCCCCAGCATTTT
j_gene: TRBJ2-5; abundance: NA; d_gene: NA; v_gene: TRBV7-7; len: 14; CDR3aa: CASSLGGQGETQYF; CDR3nt: TGTGCCAGCAGCTTGGGGGGTCAGGGAGAGACCCAGTACTTC
j_gene: TRBJ2-4; abundance: NA; d_gene: NA; v_gene: TRBV28; len: 13; CDR3aa: CASSPSQGRIQYF; CDR3nt: TGTGCCAGCAGTCCGTCACAGGGACGGATTCAGTACTTC
j_gene: TRBJ2-3; abundance: NA; d_gene: TRBD1; v_gene: TRBV28; len: 16; CDR3aa: CASSLPGQGTTDTQYF; CDR3nt: TGTGCCAGCAGTCTGCCGGGACAGGGGACAACAGATACGCAGTATTTT
j_gene: TRBJ2-1; abundance: NA; d_gene: NA; v_gene: TRBV28; len: 21; CDR3aa: CASSSPSLLGSMFLSYNEQFF; CDR3nt: TGTGCCAGCAGTTCCCCTAGTCTGCTAGGGTCAATGTTTTTAAGCTACAATGAGCAGTTCTTC
j_gene: TRBJ2-5; abundance: NA; d_gene: TRBD2; v_gene: TRBV5-1; len: 15; CDR3aa: CASSLTSGDQETQYF; CDR3nt: TGCGCCAGCAGCTTAACTAGCGGGGACCAAGAGACCCAGTACTTC
j_gene: TRBJ2-4; abundance: NA; d_gene: NA; v_gene: TRBV15; len: 15; CDR3aa: CATSAGGSVGNIQYF; CDR3nt: TGTGCCACCAGCGCCGGCGGCTCCGTTGGAAACATTCAGTACTTC
j_gene: TRBJ2-7; abundance: NA; d_gene: TRBD2; v_gene: TRBV7-2; len: 13; CDR3aa: CASSFSGSYEQYF; CDR3nt: TGTGCCAGCAGCTTCAGCGGGAGCTACGAGCAGTACTTC
j_gene: TRBJ2-7; abundance: NA; d_gene: NA; v_gene: TRBV6-5; len: 11; CDR3aa: CASSWTNEQYF; CDR3nt: TGTGCCAGCAGTTGGACAAACGAGCAGTACTTC
j_gene: TRBJ2-5; abundance: NA; d_gene: NA; v_gene: TRBV18; len: 13; CDR3aa: CASSLGAGETQYF; CDR3nt: TGTGCCAGCTCACTAGGGGCTGGGGAGACCCAGTACTTC
j_gene: TRBJ2-4; abundance: NA; d_gene: NA; v_gene: TRBV7-9; len: 14; CDR3aa: CASSEQLAKNIQYF; CDR3nt: TGTGCCAGCAGCGAACAGCTAGCCAAAAACATTCAGTACTTC
j_gene: TRBJ2-7; abundance: NA; d_gene: TRBD2; v_gene: TRBV6-1; len: 12; CDR3aa: CASFPPGGEQYF; CDR3nt: TGTGCCAGCTTTCCTCCGGGGGGTGAGCAGTACTTC
j_gene: TRBJ1-1; abundance: NA; d_gene: NA; v_gene: TRBV5-1; len: 14; CDR3aa: CASSSVGGSTEAFF; CDR3nt: TGCGCCAGCAGCTCCGTGGGGGGGAGCACTGAAGCTTTCTTT
j_gene: TRBJ2-1; abundance: NA; d_gene: NA; v_gene: TRBV7-9; len: 15; CDR3aa: CASSPGGSSYNEQFF; CDR3nt: TGTGCCAGCAGCCCCGGAGGGAGCTCCTACAATGAGCAGTTCTTC
j_gene: TRBJ1-3; abundance: NA; d_gene: NA; v_gene: TRBV2; len: 15; CDR3aa: CASSEGLSSGNTIYF; CDR3nt: TGTGCCAGCAGTGAAGGACTGAGCTCTGGAAACACCATATATTTT
j_gene: TRBJ1-5; abundance: NA; d_gene: TRBD1; v_gene: TRBV5-1; len: 16; CDR3aa: CASSFTDRDNNQPQHF; CDR3nt: TGCGCCAGCAGCTTTACGGACAGGGATAACAATCAGCCCCAGCATTTT
j_gene: TRBJ2-7; abundance: NA; d_gene: NA; v_gene: TRBV6-6; len: 16; CDR3aa: CASSYPTGGGHYEQYF; CDR3nt: TGTGCCAGCAGTTACCCCACAGGCGGAGGCCACTACGAGCAGTACTTC
j_gene: TRBJ1-2; abundance: NA; d_gene: TRBD1; v_gene: TRBV30; len: 12; CDR3aa: CAWSAQGYGYTF; CDR3nt: TGTGCCTGGAGTGCACAGGGGTATGGCTACACCTTC
j_gene: TRBJ2-2; abundance: NA; d_gene: NA; v_gene: TRBV5-1; len: 16; CDR3aa: CASSPGFGSGAGELFF; CDR3nt: TGCGCCAGCAGCCCCGGCTTTGGGTCCGGTGCCGGGGAGCTGTTTTTT
j_gene: TRBJ1-1; abundance: NA; d_gene: NA; v_gene: TRBV7-2; len: 13; CDR3aa: CASSFGLARGAFF; CDR3nt: TGTGCCAGCAGCTTTGGCTTGGCTCGGGGGGCTTTCTTT
j_gene: TRBJ2-2; abundance: NA; d_gene: NA; v_gene: TRBV10-3; len: 15; CDR3aa: CALSGGAGNTGELFF; CDR3nt: TGTGCCCTCTCAGGAGGGGCAGGGAACACCGGGGAGCTGTTTTTT
j_gene: TRBJ2-7; abundance: NA; d_gene: TRBD1; v_gene: TRBV7-8; len: 16; CDR3aa: CASSLGLNRGLGEQYF; CDR3nt: TGTGCCAGCAGCTTAGGGTTGAACAGGGGGCTAGGCGAGCAGTACTTC